Sequencing of this T cell receptor (beta chain) was carried out in a study of shared clonotypes between healthy human individuals. The CDR3 totals 14 residues. CDR1 and CDR2 (germline): LNHDA, SQIVND (reference sequence). The V gene end was trimmed by 4 bases and the J gene end by 5 bases; junction bases not matched to a gene: 5. General observations from the study: Represented genetic and exposure-history diversity was restricted by having few donors.

Sequencing was performed with immunoSEQ multiplex PCR; in TCRdb, only in-frame clones are kept and a portion is missing. The sample holds a few hundred thousand clones, roughly 72% seen once. About this clone itself: Its cognate antigen is unknown.

All donors qualified as healthy HIV-negative adults and had experienced no recent acute infections or vaccinations. The sequencing input was PBMCs. V is TRBV19 and J is TRBJ1-5; 7 bases align to TRBD1. The sequence was collected from a woman aged 40 to 49 in good health. Some clones in this sample may be carry-over from other donors' samples. The CDR3 region is CASSSRQGHQPQHF. CDR3 nucleotides: TGTGCCAGTAGTAGCCGACAGGGCCATCAGCCCCAGCATTTT.